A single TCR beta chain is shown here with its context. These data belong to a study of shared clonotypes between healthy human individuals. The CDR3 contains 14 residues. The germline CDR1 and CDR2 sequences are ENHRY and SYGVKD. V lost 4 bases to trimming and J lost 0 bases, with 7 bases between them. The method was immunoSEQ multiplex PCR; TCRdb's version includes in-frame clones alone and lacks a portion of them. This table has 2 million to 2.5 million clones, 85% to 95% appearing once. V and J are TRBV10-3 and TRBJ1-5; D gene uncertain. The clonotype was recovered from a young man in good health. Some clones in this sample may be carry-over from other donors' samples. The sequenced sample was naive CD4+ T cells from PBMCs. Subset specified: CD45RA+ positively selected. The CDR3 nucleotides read TGTGCCATCAGTGGACAATATAGCAATCAGCCCCAGCATTTT. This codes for CAISGQYSNQPQHF.